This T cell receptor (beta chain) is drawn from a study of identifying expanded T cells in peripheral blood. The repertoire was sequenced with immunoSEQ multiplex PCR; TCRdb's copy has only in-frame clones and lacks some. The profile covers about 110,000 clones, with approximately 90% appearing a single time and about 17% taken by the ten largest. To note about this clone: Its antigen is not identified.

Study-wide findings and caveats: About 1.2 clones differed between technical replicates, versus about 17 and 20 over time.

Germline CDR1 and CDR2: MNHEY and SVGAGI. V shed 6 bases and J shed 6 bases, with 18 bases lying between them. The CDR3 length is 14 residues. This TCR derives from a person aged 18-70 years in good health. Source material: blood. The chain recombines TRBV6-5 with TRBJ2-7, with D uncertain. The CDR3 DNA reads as TGTGCCAGCAGAGCTCTGGAGCCCCGAGGCGAGCAGTACTTC. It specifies CASRALEPRGEQYF.